This TCR beta chain is from a study of shared clonotypes between healthy human individuals (dated by TCRdb to about 2020). About the study as a whole: A few men and two women, aged 18 to 49 years, made up the cohort. For each donor, CD4 naive and CD4 memory were each given three plates, CD8 naive was given two plates, and CD8 memory was given one plate. To estimate repertoire size and how much clonotypes are shared between individuals, the study performed deep sequencing of blood TCR repertoires from roughly five healthy adults. Libraries were prepared and TCR repertoires were sequenced by different laboratories using diverse techniques, in order to increase sequencing depth and limit assay-specific biases. Each donor's leukapheresis produced roughly between about 0.8 and 10 billion PBMCs.

With regard to this clone: Its target antigen remains unknown. No base-level quality is on record; no much larger clone is a single base apart.

Paper-wide results and their limitations: Rarefaction of sorted-subset datasets indicated incomplete sequencing despite the large sequencing depth. Sharing across several donors was observed for around 4.8% of naive CD4, 3.5% of naive CD8, about 2.3% of memory CD4, and roughly 0.4% of memory CD8 clonotypes. Naive subsets generally had larger estimated clonotype richness than memory subsets. Sampling was restricted to blood, and TCR repertoires in tissue are likely to differ from TCR repertoires in blood. Higher generation probabilities were observed for clonotypes shared by all four sorted-subset donors than for non-shared clonotypes. The small number of donors limited the genetic and exposure-history diversity represented. Based on pairwise subsampling, the degree of clonotype sharing among donors was expected to be affected by sequencing depth.

Using the deep immunoSEQ assay, TCR CDR3 regions were amplified from genomic DNA by multiplex PCR. Genomic DNA extracted from each cell subset was distributed evenly over all wells of several immunoSEQ 96-well plates, and each plate served as one replicate. For sorted subsets, 200 ng of genomic DNA, equivalent to 25,000 to 35,000 T cell genomes, went into each replicate PCR. The purified libraries were quantified using a Qubit 3.0 fluorometer, sized with a Bioanalyzer 2100, and then quantified again using the KAPA Library Quantification kit. Every immunoSEQ 96-well plate was sequenced on a dedicated single-read 150-cycle Illumina NextSeq 550 flow cell. In the source study's methods: Because the immunoSEQ output included only junctional sequences and no quality scores, the filtering could not be the same as the filtering used for full-length reads. To assign V/J genes and CDR3, sequences were annotated against IMGT germline references using PyIR, a Python wrapper for IgBLAST v1.9. Any read was removed if the V/J assignment was weak (E-value above 1e-6), the CDR3 was missing, or the read contained stop codons, out-of-frame junctions, or ambiguous translated residues. V3J clonotypes were defined as sequences sharing the same inferred V gene, J gene, and CDR3 amino acid sequence. To compute the percentage overlap between repertoires, the number of shared unique clonotypes was divided by the size of the smaller repertoire. Three approaches were used to assess repertoire richness: RTK rarefaction, the Chao1 estimator, and Recon v2.1 estimates of unobserved clonotypes. For all TCRbeta clonotypes obtained by the gDNA method from a handful of donors, generation probabilities were computed with OLGA. TCRdb obtained this table from immuneACCESS and retained in-frame rearrangements with V and J assigned. These tables miss some clones; where compared with another copy, unresolved V genes account for less than half of the shortfall, and the remainder is unexplained. The V and J calls and clone size are taken from that table; D and trimming were inferred from the DNA. The sample profile shows about 680,000 clones; 92% of them were found once. The top ten constitute about 24% of the sample.

Taken from cysteine to phenylalanine, the CDR3 has 16 residues. Left in the record is the CDR3 DNA by itself, 48 bases read in frame from the first base. The V end gives up 6 bases and the J end 7 bases, leaving 10 bases in the junction not matched to a gene. CDR1 and CDR2 were assigned from the germline V gene (reference sequence) as SEHNR and FQNEAQ. For the CD8 naive samples, CD45RO-negative cells were positively selected for CCR7, yielding a CD45RA+CCR7+ population from which TemRA cells were excluded. Donors were healthy HIV-negative adults with no recently reported acute infections or vaccinations. All donors were Caucasian adults living in Nashville, Tennessee, USA. Blood was obtained by leukapheresis, after which PBMCs were separated by Ficoll-Histopaque density gradient centrifugation and cryopreserved in liquid nitrogen vapor phase. Analytical flow cytometry was used to check the purity and quantity of every magnetically sorted T cell population. From each sorted fraction, genomic DNA was isolated and quantified by UV absorbance on a Nanodrop 2000c.

The V and J segments used are TRBV7-9 and TRBJ2-1, and TRBD2 matches 12 of the central bases. The clonotype was recovered from a man younger than 45 in good health. Material for sequencing was naive CD8+ T cells sorted from blood. The sample's cell subset or site label is to be understood as: CD45RA+CCR7+. The nucleotide sequence reads TGTGCCAGCAGTCTAGCGGGAGGGCCTAGTAAGAATGAGCAGTTCTTC. It translates as CASSLAGGPSKNEQFF.